This entry lists 21 T cell receptor beta chains sequenced from one sample in a study of T cell changes during pregnancy in multiple sclerosis. Method: immunoSEQ multiplex PCR; TCRdb's copy keeps in-frame clones and lacks some. Of about 52,000 clones listed, more than 90% are singletons. This specimen consisted of CD4+ T cells from peripheral blood mononuclear cells, obtained before pregnancy. Receptor source: a female donor with multiple sclerosis, enrolled in a pregnancy study.

The genes are TRBV29-1 and TRBJ2-1; D may be TRBD2 (6 bases). Germline CDR1 SQVTM, CDR2 ANQGSEA. CDR3 size: 12 residues. V dropped 8 bases and J dropped 7 bases, with 15 bases sitting between them. The CDR3: CSPPPRGNEQFF. The DNA for the CDR3 is TGCAGCCCGCCCCCTCGGGGGAATGAGCAGTTCTTC.

This chain links TRBV7-7 with TRBJ2-1, with a weak D call TRBD1 (5 bases). Germline assignment: CDR1 SSHAT and CDR2 FNYEAQ (reference sequence). This CDR3 has 15 amino acids. V lost 7 bases, J lost 3 bases, and 16 bases lay in between. CDR3 in DNA: TGTGCCAGCAACCCCCGACAGCCGGACTACAATGAGCAGTTCTTC. Encoded protein: CASNPRQPDYNEQFF.

The CDR3 region is CASSIVTGTSSHQETQYF. DNA for the CDR3: TGTGCCAGTAGTATAGTGACCGGGACTAGCAGCCACCAAGAGACCCAGTACTTC. V gene TRBV19 combines with J gene TRBJ2-5; 9 bases are shared with TRBD2. Germline lookup yields CDR1 LNHDA and CDR2 SQIVND (reference sequence). The junction had 9 bases not matched to a gene; V was cut back by 1 base and J by 0 bases. This CDR3 spans 18 amino acids.

The V call is TRBV19, the J call TRBJ2-4, with 10 bases matching TRBD1. The germline V gene has CDR1 LNHDA and CDR2 SQIVND (reference sequence). With 5 bases clipped from V and 2 bases from J, the junction kept 18 bases outside the gene matches. The CDR3 is made up of 20 amino acids. CDR3 DNA: TGTGCCAGTAGTGCCCTGACAGGGGGCCAGCCGACGGTGACCAAAAACATTCAGTACTTC. It codes for CASSALTGGQPTVTKNIQYF.

The gene calls are TRBV28 and TRBJ1-1; D unresolved. The germline CDR1 and CDR2 sequences are MDHEN and SYDVKM. Trimming took 7 bases from V and 3 from J, leaving 15 bases between them. The CDR3 spans 14 residues. The CDR3 DNA follows: TGTGCCAGCATATTCTCGGGTGAATACACTGAAGCTTTCTTT. Its protein is CASIFSGEYTEAFF.

This clone was observed a single time. V usage is TRBV28 and J usage is TRBJ1-2; the match to TRBD1 covers 9 bases. There are 14 residues in the CDR3. CDR1 is MDHEN, CDR2 SYDVKM, per germline. Trimming took 6 bases from V and 6 from J; bases not matched to a gene: 8. This CDR3 is CASREVQGANGYTF. The CDR3 region has the DNA TGTGCCAGCAGGGAAGTACAGGGGGCTAATGGCTACACCTTC.

This rearrangement joins TRBV13 to TRBJ1-5, with 9 bases aligning to TRBD1. Germline loops: CDR1 PRHDT, CDR2 FYEKMQ (reference sequence). The CDR3 length is 18 residues. V lost 5 bases to trimming and J lost 2 bases; unmatched junction nucleotides: 13. CDR3 DNA sequence: TGTGCCAGCAGCCACCCAGAGGACAGGGGTATCGGCAATCAGCCCCAGCATTTT. It yields the protein CASSHPEDRGIGNQPQHF. Together with reference TRBV13 and TRBJ1-5, the CDR3 gives the full variable domain: AAGVIQSPRHLIKEKRETATLKCYPIPRHDTVYWYQQGPGQDPQFLISFYEKMQSDKGSIPDRFSAQQFSDYHSELNMSSLELGDSALYFCASSHPEDRGIGNQPQHFGDGTRLSIL.

The rearrangement links TRBV5-1 to TRBJ2-1; 7 bases align to TRBD2. CDR1 is SGHRS, CDR2 YFSETQ, per germline. The CDR3 is made up of 15 amino acids. V was clipped by 3 bases and J by 4 bases; unmatched bases: 7. DNA for the CDR3: TGCGCCAGCAGCTGGGGGGGAACGGGGTACAATGAGCAGTTCTTC. Residues: CASSWGGTGYNEQFF.

The chain employs TRBV29-1 and TRBJ2-7; the D is unclear. V lost 4 bases, J lost 6 bases, and 10 bases lay in between. This CDR3 is built from 11 residues. Per the germline V gene, CDR1 is SQVTM and CDR2 is ANQGSEA. The CDR3 DNA reads TGCAGCGTTGTCGGTTTGGTCGAGCAGTACTTC. Translation: CSVVGLVEQYF.

The CDR3 loop reads CASRQGYTIYF. The CDR3 DNA sequence: TGTGCCAGTAGGCAGGGGTACACCATATATTTT. This chain joins TRBV19 and TRBJ1-3, with D tentatively TRBD1 (6 bases). CDR1 is LNHDA, CDR2 SQIVND, per germline (reference sequence). V shed 6 bases and J shed 8 bases, with 8 bases lying between them. The CDR3 is 11 amino acids. The variable domain in full, completed from reference TRBV19 and TRBJ1-3, reads DGGITQSPKYLFRKEGQNVTLSCEQNLNHDAMYWYRQDPGQGLRLIYYSQIVNDFQKGDIAEGYSVSREKKESFPLTVTSAQKNPTAFYLCASRQGYTIYFGEGSWLTVV.

This clone has a handful of counts. The V call is TRBV2, the J call TRBJ1-2, with unresolved D. From germline, CDR1 is SNHLY and CDR2 FYNNEI. The CDR3 consists of 12 residues. The V gene lost 6 bases and the J gene lost 4 bases, with 9 bases spanning the gap. CDR3 sequence reads: CASRVVGYGYTF. The DNA of the CDR3 is TGTGCCAGCAGAGTCGTCGGCTATGGCTACACCTTC.

The rearrangement joins TRBV18 to TRBJ2-7; unclear D gene. Per germline, CDR1 KGHSH and CDR2 LQKENI. The CDR3 runs to 13 residues. Trimming pared 2 bases from V and 6 bases from J, leaving 11 bases between. CDR3 residues: CASSPALGREQYF. The CDR3 nucleotides read TGTGCCAGCTCACCAGCGCTCGGTCGCGAGCAGTACTTC.

This chain joins TRBV5-6 and TRBJ2-1, with 7 bases identical to TRBD1. The CDR3 extends over 14 amino acids. CDR1 and CDR2 from the germline V gene are SGHDT and YYEEEE. J lost 6 bases, V lost 1 base, and 4 bases had no gene match. CDR3 nucleotide sequence: TGTGCCAGCAGCTTGCCGACAGGGTCCAATGAGCAGTTCTTC. Residues: CASSLPTGSNEQFF.

The chain joins TRBV9 to TRBJ1-3; TRBD1 matches 7 bases. This CDR3 region has 17 residues. In germline, CDR1 is SGDLS, CDR2 YYNGEE. Losses at the gene ends were 4 bases for V and 0 bases for J; bases not matched to a gene: 10. CDR3 in DNA: TGTGCCAGCAGCCTCGAATTCAGGGGGAGCTCTGGAAACACCATATATTTT. Translation: CASSLEFRGSSGNTIYF.

The count of this clone is one. The V and J genes are TRBV28 and TRBJ1-3, with D hard to call. Germline lookup yields CDR1 MDHEN and CDR2 SYDVKM. This CDR3 is 11 amino acids long. Trimming shortened V by 5 bases and J by 7 bases, and 6 bases separated the two germline ends. The CDR3 bases are TGTGCCAGCAGTCTCGGGAACACCATATATTTT. This encodes CASSLGNTIYF. Drawing the rest from reference TRBV28 and TRBJ1-3, the complete variable domain is DVKVTQSSRYLVKRTGEKVFLECVQDMDHENMFWYRQDPGLGLRLIYFSYDVKMKEKGDIPEGYSVSREKKERFSLILESASTNQTSMYLCASSLGNTIYFGEGSWLTVV.

This chain uses TRBV7-8 with TRBJ2-2; 10 bases match TRBD2. Germline assignment: CDR1 SGHVS and CDR2 FQNEAQ. J was trimmed by 5 bases and V by 5 bases; bases with no gene match: 5. This CDR3 has 15 amino acids. The CDR3 is CASSEIAGGTGELFF. CDR3 sequence (DNA): TGTGCCAGCAGCGAAATAGCGGGAGGTACCGGGGAGCTGTTTTTT.

DNA for the CDR3: TGTGCCAGCAGCCAAGATCGGTTCGAGCAGTACTTC. Protein sequence: CASSQDRFEQYF. V and J are TRBV14 and TRBJ2-7; D remains unclear. This CDR3 is 12 amino acids long. The V gene's germline CDR1 is SGHDN and CDR2 FVKESK. Trimming removed 0 bases at V and 6 bases at J, with 6 bases between.

The chain has TRBV6-5 and TRBJ2-3, with a weak D call TRBD1 (6 bases). The germline V gene has CDR1 MNHEY and CDR2 SVGAGI. The CDR3 is made up of 14 amino acids. V was trimmed by 5 bases and J by 1 base, leaving 10 bases between them. In nucleotides, the CDR3 is TGTGCCAGCAGTCCACAGGGAGGCACAGATACGCAGTATTTT. Translation gives CASSPQGGTDTQYF.

The V call is TRBV5-1, the J call TRBJ1-1, with TRBD1 identical over 8 bases. V lost 2 bases to trimming and J lost 5 bases; unmatched junction nucleotides: 8. CDR1 and CDR2 (germline): SGHRS, YFSETQ. CDR3 length: 15 residues. CDR3 protein: CASSLQGVFETEAFF. The CDR3 nucleotides are TGCGCCAGCAGCTTACAGGGGGTATTTGAAACTGAAGCTTTCTTT.

The rearrangement uses TRBV28 and TRBJ1-5, with D maybe TRBD1 (5 bases). Per germline, CDR1 MDHEN and CDR2 SYDVKM. V was cut by 4 bases and J by 7 bases, with 17 bases left in between. This CDR3 has 15 amino acids. CDR3 bases: TGTGCCAGCAGTTCCCCTCCCGGACATATCCAGCCCCAGCATTTT. Encoded protein: CASSSPPGHIQPQHF.

This clone came up once. This chain links TRBV30 with TRBJ1-4; 12 bases fit TRBD1. V was pared by 3 bases and J by 7 bases, with 9 bases of the junction left unmatched. This CDR3 region has 16 residues. Germline values: CDR1 GTSNPN, CDR2 SVGIG (reference sequence). The CDR3 region has the DNA TGTGCCTGGAGCCGGGACAGGGGGCAAGGAGGTGAAAAACTGTTTTTT. It is translated as CAWSRDRGQGGEKLFF. Complete variable domain (other parts from reference TRBV30 and TRBJ1-4): SQTIHQWPATLVQPVGSPLSLECTVEGTSNPNLYWYRQAAGRGLQLLFYSVGIGQISSEVPQNLSASRPQDRQFILSSKKLLLSDSGFYLCAWSRDRGQGGEKLFFGSGTQLSVL.